The subject of this entry is one T cell receptor beta chain. What it binds is not known. The PCR employed 60 Vbeta primers together with 13 Jbeta primers. Only in-frame clones appear in the TCRdb table, and some are missing; sequencing was by immunoSEQ multiplex PCR. This table holds tens of thousands of clones, around four fifths found once. This specimen comes from a study of cytomegalovirus exposure and HLA in healthy donors. Notes on the study in general: About 87% or about 30% of the time was how often most TCR beta V segments were productive, according to an earlier analysis. Follow-up analysis later connected one missense variant in DCLRE1C with trimming of TCR beta V- and J-genes. Exclusion applied to some V segments, including TRBV6-2 and TRBV6-3, as they were indistinguishable.

The CDR3 loop spans 19 amino acids. Germline CDR1 is MDHEN and CDR2 is SYDVKM. V was shortened by 5 bases and J by 3 bases, with 25 bases between the two germline ends. The J gene is TRBJ1-4, the V gene TRBV28, with D tentatively TRBD1 (5 bases). Sequenced input: PBMCs. The clonotype comes from a middle-aged man in good health and CMV-seronegative. The CDR3 loop reads CASSPTREQEGWANEKLFF. CDR3 DNA sequence: TGTGCCAGCAGTCCTACCAGGGAACAGGAAGGTTGGGCTAATGAAAAACTGTTTTTT.